The 27 T cell receptor beta chains below all came from one sample that was sequenced in a study (dated by TCRdb to the mid-2010s). Receptors were amplified or captured by 5' RACE. The reads were generated on an Illumina MiSeq. TCRdb ran its own pipeline on the public reads, namely fastp trimming at Q25 and MiXCR clone calling, and kept in-frame beta chains. Each record represents a unique CDR3 protein, reported with the most common genes and DNA among its rows. The sample contains 5,000 to 7,000 distinct CDR3 sequences, 52% of them found a single time. Of the sample, around 4% falls within the top ten clones. The specimen sequenced was memory CD4+ T cells sorted from blood. In light of the paper, this sample's cell subset or site label describes: memory CD4+ T cells, CD4+CD45RO+CD25-. Every receptor here comes from a female donor with breast cancer.

The chain employs TRBV7-9 and TRBJ1-1; TRBD1 aligns across 7 bases. Germline-derived CDR1 and CDR2 are SEHNR and FQNEAQ (reference sequence). This CDR3 region has 14 residues. V lost 6 bases and J lost 6; bases outside the gene matches: 10. The CDR3 nucleotides read TGTGCCAGCAGTAACAACAGGGGAGGGGCTGAAGCTTTCTTT. Translated: CASSNNRGGAEAFF.

The chain joins TRBV5-1 to TRBJ2-1; 7 nucleotides agree with TRBD1. The CDR3 contains 13 residues. V was pared by 5 bases and J by 4 bases, with 3 bases of the junction left unmatched. Germline CDR1 is SGHRS and CDR2 is YFSETQ. The CDR3 DNA reads TGCGCCAGCAGTTTGACAGGGTACAATGAGCAGTTCTTC. It is translated as CASSLTGYNEQFF.

The genes are TRBV5-1 and TRBJ2-7; possible D gene TRBD1, 6 bases. V lost 0 bases and J lost 6, with 10 bases in between. Germline loops: CDR1 SGHRS, CDR2 YFSETQ. The CDR3 is 13 amino acids. In nucleotides, the CDR3 is TGCGCCAGCAGCTTGGGTCTGGGGGCCGAGCAGTACTTC. Translation gives CASSLGLGAEQYF.

This clonotype was picked up a small number of times. One end of the junction varies from germline; a read error may be responsible. V gene TRBV7-7 combines with J gene TRBJ2-1, with D tentatively TRBD1 (7 bases). The germline CDR1 and CDR2 sequences are SSHAT and FNYEAQ (reference sequence). CDR3 length: 13 amino acids. CDR3 region: CASSSDRDYEQFF. CDR3 bases: TGTGCTAGCAGCTCAGACAGGGACTATGAGCAGTTCTTC.

This rearrangement joins TRBV12-3 or TRBV12-4 to TRBJ2-5; TRBD1 or TRBD2 may be the D gene (5 bases each). The V gene lost 5 bases and the J gene lost 4 bases, with 11 bases spanning the gap. The CDR3 contains 13 residues. The chain's CDR3 is CASSRGGGETQYF. The CDR3 bases are TGTGCCAGCAGTCGGGGTGGGGGAGAGACCCAGTACTTC.

This chain joins TRBV7-2 and TRBJ2-5; a weak D match, TRBD2 (5 bases). CDR3 length equals 15 residues. V lost 2 bases and J 5 bases, leaving 15 bases between the germline ends. Germline CDR1 SGHTA, CDR2 FQGNSA. DNA of the CDR3: TGTGCCAGCAGCTTATCCTCCGGGGAAAGTGAGACCCAGTACTTC. Its protein product is CASSLSSGESETQYF.

CDR3 loop: CASSQVNLVYTDTQYF. The CDR3 DNA reads as TGCGCCAGCAGCCAAGTTAACTTAGTCTACACAGATACGCAGTATTTT. V and J are TRBV4-1 and TRBJ2-3; D is uncertain. Germline lookup yields CDR1 MGHRA and CDR2 YSYEKL. The V gene lost 1 base and the J gene lost 2 bases, with 13 bases spanning the gap. CDR3 length equals 16 residues.

Only a few counts were recorded for this clonotype. The chain has TRBV5-4 and TRBJ1-2; 7 nucleotides match TRBD1. Germline CDR1 SGHNT, CDR2 YYREEE (reference sequence). The CDR3 is 14 amino acids. V shed 4 bases and J 5 bases; nucleotides not matched to a gene: 8. Here the CDR3 reads CASSQTGILYGYTF. The CDR3 bases are TGTGCCAGCAGCCAGACAGGGATTTTATATGGCTACACCTTC.

This clonotype was observed a handful of times. The chain combines TRBV20-1 with TRBJ1-5; D is undetermined. V was trimmed by 0 bases and J by 3 bases, leaving 9 bases between them. CDR1 DFQATT and CDR2 SNEGSKA come from the germline V gene (reference sequence). The CDR3 loop spans 14 amino acids. CDR3 nucleotide sequence: TGCAGTGCTAGAGATCTAGGGAACAATCAGCCCCAGCATTTT. Encoded protein: CSARDLGNNQPQHF.

About this clonotype: Likely a read error: the CDR3 ends without its conserved phenylalanine or tryptophan. The chain combines TRBV20-1 with TRBJ1-2; a possible D gene is TRBD1 (5 bases). V gave up 0 bases and J gave up 8 bases, with 19 bases separating them. This CDR3 contains 15 residues. The germline V gene has CDR1 DFQATT and CDR2 SNEGSKA (reference sequence). CDR3 loop: CSARDSGVGISGYTS. CDR3 DNA sequence: TGCAGTGCTAGAGATTCGGGGGTTGGGATATCAGGCTACACCTCC.

This clonotype was found a few times. The rearrangement uses TRBV20-1 and TRBJ2-5; D might be TRBD1 or TRBD2, each matching 5 bases. The CDR3 has 14 amino acids. Germline V lookup: CDR1 DFQATT, CDR2 SNEGSKA (reference sequence). Trimming shortened V by 3 bases and J by 9 bases, and 20 bases separated the two germline ends. The CDR3 bases are TGCAGTGCTAGTCAGGGAGACTCTCTGACGGCCCAGTACTTC. It translates to CSASQGDSLTAQYF.

The chain carries TRBV20-1 and TRBJ1-2; no definite D call. The CDR3 contains 11 residues. The V gene lost 3 bases and the J gene lost 6 bases, with 8 bases spanning the gap. Per the germline V gene, CDR1 is DFQATT and CDR2 is SNEGSKA (reference sequence). CDR3 DNA: TGCAGTGCTAGTTCGGTAGATGGCTACACCTTC. Residues: CSASSVDGYTF.

Remarks on this clonotype: The junction does not match germline at one end; this may be a read error. The chain recombines TRBV5-1 with TRBJ2-6; 7 nucleotides line up with TRBD1. The CDR3 length is 20 residues. Germline V gives CDR1 SGHRS, CDR2 YFSETQ. CDR3 sequence reads: CASRAAGQARSFSGANVLTF. CDR3 DNA sequence: TGCGCCAGCAGGGCTGCCGGACAGGCCAGATCTTTCTCTGGGGCCAACGTACTGACTTTC.

The genes are TRBV6-5 and TRBJ2-3, with TRBD2 matching 12 bases. The CDR3 runs 16 residues. The junction had 7 bases not matched to a gene; V was cut back by 5 bases and J by 4 bases. The germline CDR1 and CDR2 sequences are MNHEY and SVGAGI. CDR3: CASSARLAGAADTQYF. For the CDR3, the DNA is TGTGCCAGCAGTGCCCGACTAGCGGGAGCGGCAGATACGCAGTATTTT.

Written as DNA, the CDR3 is TGCAGTGCTAGGGCTAGCGGGAGGGGGGTGAATGAGCAGTTCTTC. Residues: CSARASGRGVNEQFF. The chain employs TRBV20-1 and TRBJ2-1, with 12 bases fitting TRBD2. Germline V gene sequence: CDR1 DFQATT, CDR2 SNEGSKA (reference sequence). The CDR3 consists of 15 residues. V dropped 3 bases and J dropped 7; count of bases not matched to a gene: 7.

The J gene is TRBJ1-1, the V gene TRBV7-8; D gene uncertain. Germline values: CDR1 SGHVS, CDR2 FQNEAQ. Trimming shortened V by 5 bases and J by 5 bases, and 12 bases separated the two germline ends. The CDR3 has 13 amino acids. DNA of the CDR3: TGTGCCAGCAGCGCGACCTTGGAAACTGAAGCTTTCTTT. It specifies CASSATLETEAFF.

This clonotype was seen only once. The V gene is TRBV20-1, the J gene TRBJ2-7, with TRBD2 identical over 11 bases. The trim removed 3 bases at V and 3 bases at J, leaving 10 bases unmatched. CDR3 size: 16 residues. Germline V lookup: CDR1 DFQATT, CDR2 SNEGSKA (reference sequence). DNA for the CDR3: TGCAGTGCTAGGGGCCTTAGCGGGAGGGAGAACTACGAGCAGTACTTC. Protein sequence: CSARGLSGRENYEQYF.

For this clonotype: One junction end disagrees with the germline gene, perhaps due to a read error. This sequence joins TRBV7-2 and TRBJ1-3; no reliable D call. The CDR3 totals 16 residues. Germline V gene data show CDR1 as SGHTA and CDR2 as FQGNSA. The CDR3 spells CASSFMTAPSGITIYF. CDR3 coding DNA: TGTGCCAGCAGCTTCATGACGGCACCCTCTGGAATCACCATATATTTT.

This chain connects TRBV20-1 to TRBJ1-1; D remains ambiguous. The germline CDR1 and CDR2 sequences are DFQATT and SNEGSKA (reference sequence). The CDR3 has 14 residues. DNA for the CDR3: TGCAGCGTCGGTCTTGTTGAGGCGCAGATTGGAGCTTTCTTT. This translates into CSVGLVEAQIGAFF.

This chain uses TRBV12-3 or TRBV12-4 with TRBJ1-6; possibly TRBD1 for D (6 bases). The V end was cut by 0 bases, the J end by 7 bases, with 10 bases between. The CDR3 contains 15 residues. As DNA, the CDR3 is TGTGCCAGCAGTTTAGCGGGGGGCGCGAATTCACCCCTCCACTTT. Translation gives CASSLAGGANSPLHF.

This clonotype has just one count. V is TRBV6-6 and J is TRBJ1-4, with D perhaps matching TRBD1 (6 bases). The length of the CDR3 is 16 residues. The V gene's germline CDR1 is MNHNY and CDR2 SVGAGI (reference sequence). V lost 6 bases and J lost 9, with 23 bases in between. In DNA form, the CDR3 reads TGTGCCAGCAGCCCCATGGCGGGGGCGCGGTGGAAAAAACTGTTTTTT. It encodes CASSPMAGARWKKLFF.

As regards this clonotype: Its ends do not fully match the called genes, so a read error is possible. V usage is TRBV7-3 and J usage is TRBJ2-1; 14 nucleotides align to TRBD2. The germline V gene has CDR1 SGHTA and CDR2 FQGTGA. This CDR3 is 17 amino acids long. CDR3 in amino acids: CAGSPKSGLAGAHEQFF. The CDR3 coding sequence is TGTGCCGGCAGCCCAAAATCGGGACTAGCGGGGGCCCATGAGCAGTTCTTC.

CDR3 region: CASSLMPGPNTEAFF. The CDR3 bases are TGTGCCAGCAGCTTAATGCCGGGACCGAACACTGAAGCTTTCTTT. The gene calls are TRBV7-3 and TRBJ1-1; D possibly corresponds to TRBD1 (5 bases). The CDR3 length is 15 residues. V lost 1 base and J 1 base, leaving 10 bases between the germline ends. CDR1 and CDR2 (germline): SGHTA, FQGTGA.

The sample holds a few counts of this clonotype. The chain joins TRBV3-1 to TRBJ2-1, with TRBD2 identical over 8 bases. From germline, CDR1 is LGHDT and CDR2 YNNKEL (reference sequence). The CDR3 has 12 residues. The V segment lost 6 bases and the J segment 12 bases; nucleotides outside the gene matches: 7. CDR3 DNA sequence: TGTGCCAGCAGTCTAGGACTAGCCGTGCAGTTCTTC. Its protein product is CASSLGLAVQFF.

This clonotype was seen a handful of times. The V call is TRBV20-1, the J call TRBJ1-1; tentatively, D is TRBD1 (6 bases). V dropped 3 bases and J dropped 1 base, with 12 bases sitting between them. The CDR3 is 14 amino acids. The germline V gene encodes CDR1 DFQATT and CDR2 SNEGSKA (reference sequence). The CDR3 spells CSARGGQENTEAFF. The CDR3 coding sequence is TGCAGTGCTAGGGGGGGGCAGGAGAACACTGAAGCTTTCTTT.

This clonotype was counted only a few times. The gene calls are TRBV5-1 and TRBJ2-7; the D call may be TRBD1 or TRBD2 (7 bases each). CDR1 and CDR2 from the germline V gene are SGHRS and YFSETQ. V lost 4 bases and J lost 3, with 17 bases in between. This CDR3 comprises 15 residues. Here the CDR3 DNA reads TGCGCCAGCAGCCTCCGACAGGGACTACACTACGAGCAGTACTTC. Translated: CASSLRQGLHYEQYF. The complete variable domain, with remaining parts taken from reference TRBV5-1 and TRBJ2-7, reads KAGVTQTPRYLIKTRGQQVTLSCSPISGHRSVSWYQQTPGQGLQFLFEYFSETQRNKGNFPGRFSGRQFSNSRSEMNVSTLELGDSALYLCASSLRQGLHYEQYFGPGTRLTVT.

CDR3 nucleotides: TGTGCCAGCAGTGGGTGGGACCGTACACCCCTCCACTTT. It translates to CASSGWDRTPLHF. V usage is TRBV6-1 and J usage is TRBJ1-6, with D possibly matching TRBD1 (5 bases). The germline gives CDR1 MNHNS, CDR2 SASEGT. Trimming removed 4 bases at V and 11 bases at J, with 12 bases between. This CDR3 spans 13 amino acids.